Below, one TCR beta chain is given with its context. Its antigen is unknown. The sample is drawn from a study of shared clonotypes between healthy human individuals. The overall study: CD4 naive cells filled three plates per donor, CD4 memory three, CD8 naive two and CD8 memory one.

TCRdb's table, derived via immunoSEQ multiplex PCR, lists solely in-frame clones and lacks some. The sample carries over 400,000 clones, roughly 95% recorded once. Broader study findings: For naive CD4 cells, 5% to 6.5% of clonotypes were shared across a handful of donors. Sequencing of the sorted subsets was shown by rarefaction to be incomplete despite large depth.

Sequenced material: naive CD4+ T cells sorted from blood. Stated subset: CD45RA+ positively selected. The TCR originated in a woman aged 25 to 39 in good health.

The CDR3 loop reads CARRTFAQGQPQHF. The CDR3 DNA is TGCGCCAGGCGGACCTTTGCGCAGGGTCAGCCCCAGCATTTT. The chain uses TRBV5-1 and TRBJ1-5, with D perhaps TRBD1 (5 bases). CDR3 length: 14 amino acids. Germline V gives CDR1 SGHRS, CDR2 YFSETQ. Trimming stripped 8 bases from V and 6 bases from J, with 18 bases between. Together with reference TRBV5-1 and TRBJ1-5, the CDR3 gives the full variable domain: KAGVTQTPRYLIKTRGQQVTLSCSPISGHRSVSWYQQTPGQGLQFLFEYFSETQRNKGNFPGRFSGRQFSNSRSEMNVSTLELGDSALYLCARRTFAQGQPQHFGDGTRLSIL.